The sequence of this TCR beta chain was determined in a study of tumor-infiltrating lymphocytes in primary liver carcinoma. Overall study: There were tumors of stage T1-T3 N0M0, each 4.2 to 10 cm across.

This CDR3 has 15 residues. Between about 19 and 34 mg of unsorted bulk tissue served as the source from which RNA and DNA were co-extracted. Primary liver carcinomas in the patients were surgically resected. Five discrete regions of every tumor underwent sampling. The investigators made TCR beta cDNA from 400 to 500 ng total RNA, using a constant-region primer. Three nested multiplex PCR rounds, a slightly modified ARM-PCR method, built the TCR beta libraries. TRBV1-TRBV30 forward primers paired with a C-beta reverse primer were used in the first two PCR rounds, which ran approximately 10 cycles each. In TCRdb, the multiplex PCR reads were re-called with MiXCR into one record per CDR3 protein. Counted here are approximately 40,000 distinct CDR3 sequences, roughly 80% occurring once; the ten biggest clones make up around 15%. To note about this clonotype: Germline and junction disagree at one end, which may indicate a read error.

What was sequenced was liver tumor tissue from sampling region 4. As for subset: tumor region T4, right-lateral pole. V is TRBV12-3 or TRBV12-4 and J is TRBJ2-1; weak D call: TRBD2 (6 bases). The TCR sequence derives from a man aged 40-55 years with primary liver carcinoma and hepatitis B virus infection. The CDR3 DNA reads TGTACCAGCAGTTGGGCTAGCGTGAATGGGAATGAGCAGATCTTC. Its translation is CTSSWASVNGNEQIF.